A single sample is the source of the 24 T cell receptor beta chains below, sequenced in a study of cytomegalovirus exposure and HLA in healthy donors. The table came from immunoSEQ multiplex PCR; TCRdb's copy has only in-frame clones and leaves some out. The sample has roughly 330,000 clones, about nine tenths seen once; the top ten hold about 1%. Sequencing was done on a sample of PBMCs. The receptors were sampled from a woman in her 30s in good health and CMV-seropositive.

This clone was recorded a few times. The chain has TRBV5-1 and TRBJ2-7, with D tentatively TRBD1 or TRBD2 (5 bases each). The V and J ends lost 3 bases and 3 bases respectively, with 31 bases between them. Germline CDR1 SGHRS, CDR2 YFSETQ. This CDR3 contains 20 residues. The CDR3 reads CASSYYPGNPTGSQNYEQYF. In DNA, the CDR3 is TGCGCCAGCAGCTACTATCCGGGGAACCCCACAGGTTCCCAGAACTACGAGCAGTACTTC. Complete variable domain (other parts from reference TRBV5-1 and TRBJ2-7): KAGVTQTPRYLIKTRGQQVTLSCSPISGHRSVSWYQQTPGQGLQFLFEYFSETQRNKGNFPGRFSGRQFSNSRSEMNVSTLELGDSALYLCASSYYPGNPTGSQNYEQYFGPGTRLTVT.

This clone occurred a few times. This CDR3 is CASRPKPQHF. CDR3 in DNA: TGTGCCAGCAGGCCTAAGCCCCAGCATTTT. The gene calls are TRBV6-4 and TRBJ1-5; no definite D call. The CDR3 extends over 10 amino acids. V was cut by 6 bases and J by 8 bases, with 5 bases left in between. Germline V CDR1 and CDR2: MRHNA, SNTAGT.

V gene TRBV7-6 combines with J gene TRBJ2-2; TRBD2 matches 15 bases. The CDR3 contains 17 residues. V gave up 5 bases and J gave up 1 base; unmatched junction bases: 2. Germline CDR1 reads SGHVS; CDR2 reads FNYEAQ. The CDR3 loop reads CASSQGLAGGNTGELFF. The CDR3 DNA reads as TGTGCCAGCAGCCAGGGACTAGCGGGGGGGAACACCGGGGAGCTGTTTTTT.

The chain employs TRBV9 and TRBJ2-5; tentatively, D is TRBD2 (7 bases). The CDR3 contains 15 residues. Germline V CDR1 and CDR2: SGDLS, YYNGEE. Trimming removed 0 bases at V and 4 bases at J, with 13 bases between. The CDR3 coding sequence is TGTGCCAGCAGCGTAGAACGGGGGGCAGGAGAGACCCAGTACTTC. Translating gives CASSVERGAGETQYF. The full variable domain, rest sourced from reference TRBV9 and TRBJ2-5, is DSGVTQTPKHLITATGQRVTLRCSPRSGDLSVYWYQQSLDQGLQFLIQYYNGEERAKGNILERFSAQQFPDLHSELNLSSLELGDSALYFCASSVERGAGETQYFGPGTRLLVL.

The V and J genes are TRBV7-2 and TRBJ1-6; TRBD1 matches at 8 bases. CDR3 length: 15 residues. J gave up 8 bases and V 0 bases, and 3 bases lay outside the gene matches. Germline values: CDR1 SGHTA, CDR2 FQGNSA. CDR3 in DNA: TGTGCCAGCAGCTTAGCGCGGGACAGGTATTCACCCCTCCACTTT. It is translated as CASSLARDRYSPLHF.

The chain uses TRBV10-3 and TRBJ2-1, with D uncertain. Germline values: CDR1 ENHRY, CDR2 SYGVKD. Trimming left V 3 bases short and J 8 bases short, with 5 bases between. The CDR3 sequence is 11 residues long. CDR3 in amino acids: CAISDQYEQFF. CDR3 DNA: TGTGCCATCAGTGATCAGTATGAGCAGTTCTTC.

The chain uses TRBV4-3 and TRBJ2-1; 11 positions agree with TRBD2. Unmatched junction bases numbered 5, after V lost 2 bases and J lost 8 bases. In germline, CDR1 is LGHNA, CDR2 YSLEER. This CDR3 has 15 residues. CDR3 nucleotide sequence: TGCGCCAGCAGCCAAACTAGCGGGAGTGTCTATGAGCAGTTCTTC. Translated: CASSQTSGSVYEQFF.

Of note for this clone: Other DNA sequences in the sample encode the same CDR3. The V gene is TRBV28, the J gene TRBJ2-6; D is perhaps TRBD1 (6 bases). The CDR3 extends over 15 amino acids. Germline CDR1 and CDR2: MDHEN and SYDVKM. V gave up 6 bases and J gave up 1 base, with 10 bases separating them. CDR3 nucleotides: TGTGCCAGCAGCCCTACAGGGTCTGGGGCCAACGTCCTGACTTTC. Its translation: CASSPTGSGANVLTF.

CDR3 coding DNA: TGCGCCAGCAGAGAACAGTCTAGCACAGATACGCAGTATTTT. Translated: CASREQSSTDTQYF. This chain connects TRBV5-1 to TRBJ2-3, with no clear D. The CDR3 consists of 14 residues. Trimming left V 5 bases short and J 0 bases short, with 10 bases between. Germline V lookup: CDR1 SGHRS, CDR2 YFSETQ. Combining the CDR3 with reference TRBV5-1 and TRBJ2-3 gives the whole variable domain KAGVTQTPRYLIKTRGQQVTLSCSPISGHRSVSWYQQTPGQGLQFLFEYFSETQRNKGNFPGRFSGRQFSNSRSEMNVSTLELGDSALYLCASREQSSTDTQYFGPGTRLTVL.

The chain couples TRBV30 to TRBJ2-1, with 7 bases that match TRBD1. Trimming took 2 bases from V and 8 from J; bases not matched to a gene: 12. Germline CDR1 reads GTSNPN; CDR2 reads SVGIG (reference sequence). This CDR3 comprises 15 residues. The CDR3 DNA reads TGTGCCTGGAGTCCGGGACAGCAGTTTTTTGATGAGCAGTTCTTC. Protein: CAWSPGQQFFDEQFF.

J is TRBJ1-3 and V is TRBV5-1; possibly TRBD1 for D (6 bases). Trimming shortened V by 3 bases and J by 1 base, and 11 bases separated the two germline ends. Germline V gene sequence: CDR1 SGHRS, CDR2 YFSETQ. This CDR3 has 15 amino acids. The CDR3 coding sequence is TGCGCCAGCAGCTCAGAACAGGGTTCTGGAAACACCATATATTTT. It encodes CASSSEQGSGNTIYF.

V gene TRBV4-1 combines with J gene TRBJ2-7; TRBD1 agrees at 8 bases. V was pared by 4 bases and J by 2 bases, with 7 bases of the junction left unmatched. CDR3 length: 15 amino acids. Germline V gene data show CDR1 as MGHRA and CDR2 as YSYEKL. The CDR3 sequence: CASSPRTGNAYEQYF. Written as DNA, the CDR3 is TGCGCCAGCAGCCCCAGGACAGGGAACGCCTACGAGCAGTACTTC.

The V call is TRBV7-6, the J call TRBJ2-7, with 11 bases matching TRBD2. This CDR3 has 14 amino acids. Germline V gene data show CDR1 as SGHVS and CDR2 as FNYEAQ. With V trimmed by 3 bases and J by 7 bases, 5 bases remained unmatched. The CDR3 reads CASSLLAGGGEQYF. As DNA, the CDR3 is TGTGCCAGCAGCTTGCTAGCGGGAGGTGGTGAGCAGTACTTC. The full variable domain, rest sourced from reference TRBV7-6 and TRBJ2-7, is GAGVSQSPRYKVTKRGQDVALRCDPISGHVSLYWYRQALGQGPEFLTYFNYEAQQDKSGLPNDRFSAERPEGSISTLTIQRTEQRDSAMYRCASSLLAGGGEQYFGPGTRLTVT.

The chain links TRBV5-8 to TRBJ1-1, with TRBD1 matching 9 bases. The ends lost 5 bases at V and 11 bases at J; junction bases unmatched: 13. The CDR3 sequence is 14 residues long. Germline values: CDR1 SGHTS, CDR2 YDEGEE. The CDR3 coding sequence is TGTGCCAGCAGGACAGGGGGTGGGACATCGGGGGCTTTCTTT. Amino acids: CASRTGGGTSGAFF.

The chain joins TRBV20-1 to TRBJ1-1; no reliable D call. Germline-derived CDR1 and CDR2 are DFQATT and SNEGSKA (reference sequence). This CDR3 spans 11 amino acids. The V and J ends lost 5 bases and 10 bases respectively, with 14 bases between them. CDR3 sequence reads: CSAPGPGRAFF. In DNA form, the CDR3 reads TGCAGTGCTCCGGGCCCCGGGAGAGCTTTCTTT.

The genes are TRBV2 and TRBJ2-3; 8 bases fit TRBD1. CDR3 length: 14 amino acids. Germline CDR1 is SNHLY and CDR2 is FYNNEI. V gave up 7 bases and J gave up 4 bases; unmatched junction bases: 7. CDR3 protein: CASNPGGLSDTQYF. CDR3 bases: TGTGCCAGCAATCCAGGGGGCCTCTCAGATACGCAGTATTTT.

V is TRBV4-3 and J is TRBJ1-2, with D possibly TRBD1 on 6 matching bases. V gave up 2 bases and J gave up 4 bases, with 11 bases separating them. Per germline, CDR1 LGHNA and CDR2 YSLEER. The CDR3 consists of 14 residues. The CDR3 loop is CASSQTPGAYGYTF. In DNA, the CDR3 is TGCGCCAGCAGCCAAACTCCGGGGGCCTATGGCTACACCTTC.

The gene calls are TRBV30 and TRBJ1-3; unclear D gene. This CDR3 is built from 16 residues. V gave up 0 bases and J gave up 0 bases, with 12 bases separating them. In germline, CDR1 is GTSNPN, CDR2 SVGIG (reference sequence). The CDR3 is CAWSVRGQSSGNTIYF. The CDR3 nucleotides read TGTGCCTGGAGTGTACGAGGGCAAAGCTCTGGAAACACCATATATTTT.

The J gene is TRBJ1-1, the V gene TRBV10-3, with D possibly matching TRBD1 (5 bases). Trimming removed 3 bases at V and 0 bases at J, with 14 bases between. The CDR3 spans 16 residues. Per germline, CDR1 ENHRY and CDR2 SYGVKD. CDR3 sequence (DNA): TGTGCCATCAGTGACCCTTGGACACCTATGAACACTGAAGCTTTCTTT. It specifies CAISDPWTPMNTEAFF.

The V and J genes are TRBV7-7 and TRBJ2-5; 10 bases map to TRBD2. This CDR3 has 14 residues. Germline V gene data show CDR1 as SSHAT and CDR2 as FNYEAQ (reference sequence). V trimming: 7 bases; J trimming: 7 bases; junction bases outside the gene matches: 9. The CDR3 coding sequence is TGTGCCAGCACTAGCGGGGGCCCTAAACGGACCCAGTACTTC. This translates into CASTSGGPKRTQYF.

The chain couples TRBV19 to TRBJ1-2, with D perhaps TRBD1 (6 bases). The CDR3 extends over 13 amino acids. CDR1 and CDR2 (germline): LNHDA, SQIVND (reference sequence). V was shortened by 9 bases and J by 1 base, with 12 bases between the two germline ends. CDR3 coding DNA: TGTGCCAGCGGACAGACCAATAACTATGGCTACACCTTC. This sequence encodes CASGQTNNYGYTF.

In this sample, this clone turned up many times. The chain couples TRBV30 to TRBJ2-6; TRBD1 matches at 12 bases. Germline assignment: CDR1 GTSNPN and CDR2 SVGIG (reference sequence). V was clipped by 5 bases and J by 3 bases; unmatched bases: 5. The CDR3 is made up of 16 amino acids. The CDR3 coding sequence is TGTGCCTGGTACCGGGACAGGGGGCATGGGGCCAACGTCCTGACTTTC. Its translation is CAWYRDRGHGANVLTF. The full variable domain, its missing parts supplied by reference TRBV30 and TRBJ2-6, is SQTIHQWPATLVQPVGSPLSLECTVEGTSNPNLYWYRQAAGRGLQLLFYSVGIGQISSEVPQNLSASRPQDRQFILSSKKLLLSDSGFYLCAWYRDRGHGANVLTFGAGSRLTVL.

The chain combines TRBV29-1 with TRBJ1-4, with a possible D match to TRBD1 (5 bases). The CDR3 loop spans 13 amino acids. The germline CDR1 and CDR2 sequences are SQVTM and ANQGSEA. Trimming left V 5 bases short and J 5 bases short, with 12 bases between. CDR3 protein: CSVWGERNEKLFF. Here the CDR3 DNA reads TGCAGCGTTTGGGGGGAACGAAATGAAAAACTGTTTTTT. Complete variable domain (other parts from reference TRBV29-1 and TRBJ1-4): SAVISQKPSRDICQRGTSLTIQCQVDSQVTMMFWYRQQPGQSLTLIATANQGSEATYESGFVIDKFPISRPNLTFSTLTVSNMSPEDSSIYLCSVWGERNEKLFFGSGTQLSVL.

The chain recombines TRBV29-1 with TRBJ2-1; 10 nucleotides agree with TRBD1. V dropped 7 bases and J dropped 4; count of bases not matched to a gene: 4. The CDR3 runs 13 residues. CDR1 SQVTM and CDR2 ANQGSEA come from the germline V gene. CDR3 region: CSAGDRGYNEQFF. CDR3 nucleotides: TGCAGCGCTGGGGACAGGGGATACAATGAGCAGTTCTTC.